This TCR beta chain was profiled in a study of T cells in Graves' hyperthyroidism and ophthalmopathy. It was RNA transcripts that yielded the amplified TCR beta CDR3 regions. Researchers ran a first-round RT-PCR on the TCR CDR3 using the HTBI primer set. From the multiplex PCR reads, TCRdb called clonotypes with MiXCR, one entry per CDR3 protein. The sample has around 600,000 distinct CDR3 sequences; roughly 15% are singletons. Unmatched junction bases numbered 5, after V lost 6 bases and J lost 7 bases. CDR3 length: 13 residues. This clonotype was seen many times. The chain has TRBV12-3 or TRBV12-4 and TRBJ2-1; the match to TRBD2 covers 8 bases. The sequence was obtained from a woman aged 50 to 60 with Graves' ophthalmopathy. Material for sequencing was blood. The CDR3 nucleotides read TGTGCCAGCAGACTAGCGGAACAGAATGAGCAGTTCTTC. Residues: CASRLAEQNEQFF.